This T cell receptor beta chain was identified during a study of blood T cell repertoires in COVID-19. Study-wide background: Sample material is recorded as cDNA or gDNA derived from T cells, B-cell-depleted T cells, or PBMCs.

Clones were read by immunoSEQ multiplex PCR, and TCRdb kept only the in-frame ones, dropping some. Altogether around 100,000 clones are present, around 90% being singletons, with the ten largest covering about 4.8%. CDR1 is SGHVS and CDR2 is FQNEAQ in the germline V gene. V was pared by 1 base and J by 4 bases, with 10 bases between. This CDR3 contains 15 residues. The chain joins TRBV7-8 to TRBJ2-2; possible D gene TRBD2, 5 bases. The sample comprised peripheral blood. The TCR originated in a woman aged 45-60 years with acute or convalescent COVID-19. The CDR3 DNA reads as TGTGCCAGCAGCTTAGTGAGGGTCCTCACCGGGGAGCTGTTTTTT. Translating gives CASSLVRVLTGELFF.